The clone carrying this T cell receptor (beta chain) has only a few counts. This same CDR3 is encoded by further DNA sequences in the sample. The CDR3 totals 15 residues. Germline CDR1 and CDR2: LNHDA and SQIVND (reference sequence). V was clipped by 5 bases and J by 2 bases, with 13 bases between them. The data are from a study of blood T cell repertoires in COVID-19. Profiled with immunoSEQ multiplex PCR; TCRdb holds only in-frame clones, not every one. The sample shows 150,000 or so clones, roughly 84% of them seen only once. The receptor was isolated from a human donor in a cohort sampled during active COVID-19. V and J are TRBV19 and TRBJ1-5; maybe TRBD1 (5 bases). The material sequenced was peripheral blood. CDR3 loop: CASSLTGGGNQPQHF. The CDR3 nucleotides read TGTGCCAGTAGTCTAACAGGTGGGGGCAATCAGCCCCAGCATTTT.